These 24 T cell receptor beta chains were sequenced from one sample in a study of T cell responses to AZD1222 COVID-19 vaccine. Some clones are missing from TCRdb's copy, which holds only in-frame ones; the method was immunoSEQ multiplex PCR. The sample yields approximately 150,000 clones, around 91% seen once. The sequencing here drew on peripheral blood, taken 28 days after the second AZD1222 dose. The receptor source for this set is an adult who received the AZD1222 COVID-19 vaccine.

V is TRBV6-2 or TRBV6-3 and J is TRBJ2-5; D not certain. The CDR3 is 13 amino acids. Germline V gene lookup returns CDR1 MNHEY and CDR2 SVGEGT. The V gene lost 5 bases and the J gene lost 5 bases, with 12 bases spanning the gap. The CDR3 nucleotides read TGTGCCAGCAGTATGGTGCCGCTCGAGACCCAGTACTTC. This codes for CASSMVPLETQYF.

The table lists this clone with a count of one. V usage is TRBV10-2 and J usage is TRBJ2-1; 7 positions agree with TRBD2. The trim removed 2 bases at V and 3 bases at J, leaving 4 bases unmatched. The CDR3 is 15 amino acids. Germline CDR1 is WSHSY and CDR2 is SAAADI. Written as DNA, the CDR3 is TGCGCCAGCAGTGAGGAGCGGGGATACTACAATGAGCAGTTCTTC. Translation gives CASSEERGYYNEQFF.

CDR3 loop: CASSRGTSPAGNIQYF. The DNA of the CDR3 is TGTGCCAGCAGCCGCGGGACCTCCCCGGCCGGAAACATTCAGTACTTC. This chain links TRBV13 with TRBJ2-4; tentatively, D is TRBD2 (6 bases). The CDR3 extends over 16 amino acids. The V gene lost 5 bases and the J gene lost 6 bases, with 20 bases spanning the gap. Germline V gene sequence: CDR1 PRHDT, CDR2 FYEKMQ (reference sequence).

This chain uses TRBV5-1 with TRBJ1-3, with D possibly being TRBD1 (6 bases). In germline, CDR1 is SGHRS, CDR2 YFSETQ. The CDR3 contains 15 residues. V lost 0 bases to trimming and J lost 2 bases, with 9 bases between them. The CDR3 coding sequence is TGCGCCAGCAGCTTGGCGACAGGAGCTGGAAACACCATATATTTT. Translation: CASSLATGAGNTIYF.

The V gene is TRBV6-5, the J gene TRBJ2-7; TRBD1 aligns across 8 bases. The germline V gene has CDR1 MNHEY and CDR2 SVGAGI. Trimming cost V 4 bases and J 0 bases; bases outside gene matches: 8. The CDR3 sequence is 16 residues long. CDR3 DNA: TGTGCCAGCAGTTCCCATGGGACAGGCGACTCCTACGAGCAGTACTTC. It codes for CASSSHGTGDSYEQYF.

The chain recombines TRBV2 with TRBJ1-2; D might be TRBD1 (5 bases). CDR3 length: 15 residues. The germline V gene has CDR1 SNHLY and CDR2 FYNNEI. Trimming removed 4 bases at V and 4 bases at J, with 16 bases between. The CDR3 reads CASSVLGRGGYGYTF. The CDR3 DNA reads TGTGCCAGCAGTGTTCTGGGACGCGGTGGCTATGGCTACACCTTC.

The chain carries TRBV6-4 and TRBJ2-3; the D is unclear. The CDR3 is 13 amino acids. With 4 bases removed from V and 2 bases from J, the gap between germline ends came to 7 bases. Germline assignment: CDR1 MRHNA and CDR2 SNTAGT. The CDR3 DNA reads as TGTGCCAGCAGTGTGGACCTCACAGATACGCAGTATTTT. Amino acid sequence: CASSVDLTDTQYF.

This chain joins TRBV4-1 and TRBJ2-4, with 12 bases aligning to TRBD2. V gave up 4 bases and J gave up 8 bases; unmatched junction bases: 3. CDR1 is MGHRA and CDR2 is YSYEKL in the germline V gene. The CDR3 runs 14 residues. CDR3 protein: CASSPSGGADIQYF. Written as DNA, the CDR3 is TGCGCCAGCAGCCCTAGCGGGGGGGCAGACATTCAGTACTTC.

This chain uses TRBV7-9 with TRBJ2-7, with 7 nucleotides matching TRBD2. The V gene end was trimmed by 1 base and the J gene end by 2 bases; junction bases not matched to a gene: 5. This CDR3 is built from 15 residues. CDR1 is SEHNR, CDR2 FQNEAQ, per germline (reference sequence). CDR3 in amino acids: CASSLESGLPYEQYF. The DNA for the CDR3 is TGTGCCAGCAGCTTAGAGTCGGGACTACCCTACGAGCAGTACTTC.

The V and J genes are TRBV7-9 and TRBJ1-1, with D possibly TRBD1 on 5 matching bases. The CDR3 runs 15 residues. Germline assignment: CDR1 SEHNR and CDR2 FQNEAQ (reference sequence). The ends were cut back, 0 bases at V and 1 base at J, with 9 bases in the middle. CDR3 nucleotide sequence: TGTGCCAGCAGCTTAGCTCAGGGAAGGAACACTGAAGCTTTCTTT. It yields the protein CASSLAQGRNTEAFF.

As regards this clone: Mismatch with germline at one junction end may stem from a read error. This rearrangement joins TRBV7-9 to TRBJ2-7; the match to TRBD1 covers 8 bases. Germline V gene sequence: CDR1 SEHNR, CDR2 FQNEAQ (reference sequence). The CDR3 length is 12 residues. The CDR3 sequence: CASSFSDREYSF. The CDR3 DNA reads TGTGCCAGCAGCTTTTCGGACAGGGAGTATTCTTTC.

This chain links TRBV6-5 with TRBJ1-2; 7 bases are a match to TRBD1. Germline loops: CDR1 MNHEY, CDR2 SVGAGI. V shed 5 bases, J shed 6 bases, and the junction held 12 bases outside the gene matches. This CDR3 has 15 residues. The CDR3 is CASSTRETGLDGYTF. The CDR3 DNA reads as TGTGCCAGCAGTACCCGAGAGACAGGGTTGGATGGCTACACCTTC.

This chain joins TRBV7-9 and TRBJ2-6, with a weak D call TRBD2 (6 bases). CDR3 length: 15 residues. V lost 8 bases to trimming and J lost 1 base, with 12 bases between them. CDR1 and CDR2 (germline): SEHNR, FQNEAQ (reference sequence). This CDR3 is CASSSGGSGANVLTF. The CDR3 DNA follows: TGTGCCAGCTCTTCCGGGGGTTCTGGGGCCAACGTCCTGACTTTC.

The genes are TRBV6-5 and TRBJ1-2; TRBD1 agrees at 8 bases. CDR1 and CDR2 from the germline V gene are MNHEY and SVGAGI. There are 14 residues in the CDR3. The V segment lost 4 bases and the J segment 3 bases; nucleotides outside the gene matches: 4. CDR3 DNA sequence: TGTGCCAGCAGTTTGGCAGGGGGCTACTATGGCTACACCTTC. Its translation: CASSLAGGYYGYTF.

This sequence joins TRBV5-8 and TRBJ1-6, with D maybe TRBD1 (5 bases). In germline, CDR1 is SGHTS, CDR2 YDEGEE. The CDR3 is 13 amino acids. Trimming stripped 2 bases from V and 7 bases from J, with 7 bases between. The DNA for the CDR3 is TGTGCCAGCAGCTTTAACAGGAATTCACCCCTCCACTTT. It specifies CASSFNRNSPLHF.

The chain's CDR3 is CASSYQRFRTDTQYF. The DNA for the CDR3 is TGTGCCAGCAGTTACCAGCGGTTTCGCACAGATACGCAGTATTTT. The V gene is TRBV6-5, the J gene TRBJ2-3, with a weak D call TRBD2 (5 bases). The CDR3 covers 15 residues. V lost 2 bases to trimming and J lost 1 base, with 10 bases between them. CDR1 MNHEY and CDR2 SVGAGI come from the germline V gene.

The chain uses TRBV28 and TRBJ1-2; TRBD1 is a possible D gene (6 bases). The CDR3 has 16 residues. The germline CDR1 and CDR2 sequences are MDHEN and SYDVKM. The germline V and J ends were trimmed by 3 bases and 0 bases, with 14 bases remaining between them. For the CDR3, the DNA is TGTGCCAGCAGTTTTGTCGGGGGCGAAGCTAACTATGGCTACACCTTC. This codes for CASSFVGGEANYGYTF.

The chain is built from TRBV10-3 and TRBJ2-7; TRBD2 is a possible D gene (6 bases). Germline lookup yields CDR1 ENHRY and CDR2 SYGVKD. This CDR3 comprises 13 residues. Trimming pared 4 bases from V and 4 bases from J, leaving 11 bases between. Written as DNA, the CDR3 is TGTGCCATCAGTGGTGCGGGGCAATACGAGCAGTACTTC. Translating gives CAISGAGQYEQYF.

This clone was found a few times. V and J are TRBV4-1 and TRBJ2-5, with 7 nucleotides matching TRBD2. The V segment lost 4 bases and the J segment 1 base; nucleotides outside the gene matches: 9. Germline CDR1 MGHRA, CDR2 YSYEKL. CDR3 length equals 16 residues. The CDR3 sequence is CASSPLNGRSQETQYF. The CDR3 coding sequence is TGCGCCAGCAGCCCCCTAAACGGGAGGTCCCAAGAGACCCAGTACTTC.

CDR3: CASSFEGTGNTIYF. DNA for the CDR3: TGTGCCAGCAGCTTTGAGGGGACTGGAAACACCATATATTTT. The chain has TRBV5-6 and TRBJ1-3, with D perhaps matching TRBD1 (5 bases). CDR3 length: 14 amino acids. Germline V gives CDR1 SGHDT, CDR2 YYEEEE. Trimming took off 2 bases at V and 2 bases at J, with 8 bases between the two ends. Complete variable domain (other parts from reference TRBV5-6 and TRBJ1-3): DAGVTQSPTHLIKTRGQQVTLRCSPKSGHDTVSWYQQALGQGPQFIFQYYEEEERQRGNFPDRFSGHQFPNYSSELNVNALLLGDSALYLCASSFEGTGNTIYFGEGSWLTVV.

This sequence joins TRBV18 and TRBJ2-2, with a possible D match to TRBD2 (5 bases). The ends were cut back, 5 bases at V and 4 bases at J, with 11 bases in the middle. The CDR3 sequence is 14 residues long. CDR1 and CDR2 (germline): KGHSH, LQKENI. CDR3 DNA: TGTGCCAGCTCATCCTCTGAGGGCACCGGGGAGCTGTTTTTT. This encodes CASSSSEGTGELFF.

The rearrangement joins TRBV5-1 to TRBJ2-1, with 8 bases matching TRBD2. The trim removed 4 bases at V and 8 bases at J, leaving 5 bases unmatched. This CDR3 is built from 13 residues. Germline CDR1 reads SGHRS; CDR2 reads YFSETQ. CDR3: CASSPGGAYEQFF. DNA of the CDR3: TGCGCCAGCAGCCCCGGGGGGGCGTATGAGCAGTTCTTC.

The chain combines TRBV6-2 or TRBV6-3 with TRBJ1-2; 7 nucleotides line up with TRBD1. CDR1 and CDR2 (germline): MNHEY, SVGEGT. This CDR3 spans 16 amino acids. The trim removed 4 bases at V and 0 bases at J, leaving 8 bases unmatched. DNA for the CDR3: TGTGCCAGCAGTTCCCGGGACAGACTAACTAACTATGGCTACACCTTC. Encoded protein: CASSSRDRLTNYGYTF.

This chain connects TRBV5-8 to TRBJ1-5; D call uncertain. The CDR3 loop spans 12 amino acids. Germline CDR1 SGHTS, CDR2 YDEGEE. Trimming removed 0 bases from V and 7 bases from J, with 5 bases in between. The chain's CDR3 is CASSLDGQPQHF. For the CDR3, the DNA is TGTGCCAGCAGCTTGGATGGGCAGCCCCAGCATTTT.